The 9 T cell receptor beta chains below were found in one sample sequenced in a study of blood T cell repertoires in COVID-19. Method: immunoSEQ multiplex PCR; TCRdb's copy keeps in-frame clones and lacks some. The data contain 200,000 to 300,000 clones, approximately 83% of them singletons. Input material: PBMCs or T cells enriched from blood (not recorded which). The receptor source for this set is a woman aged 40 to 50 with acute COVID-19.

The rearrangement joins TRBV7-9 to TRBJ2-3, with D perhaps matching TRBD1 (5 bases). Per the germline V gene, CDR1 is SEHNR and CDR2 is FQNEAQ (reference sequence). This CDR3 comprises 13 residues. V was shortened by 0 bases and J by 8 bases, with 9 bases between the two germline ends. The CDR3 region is CASSLALGATQYF. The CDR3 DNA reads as TGTGCCAGCAGCTTAGCGCTAGGGGCTACGCAGTATTTT.

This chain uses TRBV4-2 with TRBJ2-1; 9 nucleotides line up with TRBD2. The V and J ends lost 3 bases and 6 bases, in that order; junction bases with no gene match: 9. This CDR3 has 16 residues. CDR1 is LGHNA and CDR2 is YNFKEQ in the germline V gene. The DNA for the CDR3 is TGTGCCAGCAGCCAGGAACTAGCGGGTGTGGGCAATGAGCAGTTCTTC. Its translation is CASSQELAGVGNEQFF.

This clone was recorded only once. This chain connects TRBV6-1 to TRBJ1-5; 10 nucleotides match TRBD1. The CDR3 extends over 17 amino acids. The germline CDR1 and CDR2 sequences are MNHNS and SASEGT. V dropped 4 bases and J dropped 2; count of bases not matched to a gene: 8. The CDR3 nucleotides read TGTGCCAGCAGTGGGGGACAGGGGAGATGGGGCAATCAGCCCCAGCATTTT. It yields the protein CASSGGQGRWGNQPQHF.

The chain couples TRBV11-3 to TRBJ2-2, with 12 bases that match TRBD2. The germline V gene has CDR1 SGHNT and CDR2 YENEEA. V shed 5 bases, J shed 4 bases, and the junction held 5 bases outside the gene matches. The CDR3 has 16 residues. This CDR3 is CASSLRLAGVTGELFF. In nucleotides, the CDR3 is TGTGCCAGCAGCCTTAGACTAGCGGGAGTCACCGGGGAGCTGTTTTTT.

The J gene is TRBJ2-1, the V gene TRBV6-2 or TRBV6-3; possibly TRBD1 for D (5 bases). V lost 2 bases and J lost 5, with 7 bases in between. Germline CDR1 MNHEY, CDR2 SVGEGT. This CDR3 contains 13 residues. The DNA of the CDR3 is TGTGCCAGCAGTTACGGGGCAGACAATGAGCAGTTCTTC. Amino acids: CASSYGADNEQFF.

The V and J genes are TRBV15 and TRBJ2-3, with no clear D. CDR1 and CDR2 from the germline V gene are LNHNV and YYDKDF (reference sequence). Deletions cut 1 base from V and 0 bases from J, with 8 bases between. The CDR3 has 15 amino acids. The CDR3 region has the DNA TGTGCCACCAGCAGAGGGGCGCTTAGCACAGATACGCAGTATTTT. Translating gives CATSRGALSTDTQYF.

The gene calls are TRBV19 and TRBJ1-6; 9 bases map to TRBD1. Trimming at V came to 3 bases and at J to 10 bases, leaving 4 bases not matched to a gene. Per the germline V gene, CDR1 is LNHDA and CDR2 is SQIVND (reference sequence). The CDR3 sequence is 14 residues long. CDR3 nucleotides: TGTGCCAGTAGTATTACAGGGGGCGAATCACCCCTCCACTTT. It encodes CASSITGGESPLHF. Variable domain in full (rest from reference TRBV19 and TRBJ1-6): DGGITQSPKYLFRKEGQNVTLSCEQNLNHDAMYWYRQDPGQGLRLIYYSQIVNDFQKGDIAEGYSVSREKKESFPLTVTSAQKNPTAFYLCASSITGGESPLHFGNGTRLTVT.

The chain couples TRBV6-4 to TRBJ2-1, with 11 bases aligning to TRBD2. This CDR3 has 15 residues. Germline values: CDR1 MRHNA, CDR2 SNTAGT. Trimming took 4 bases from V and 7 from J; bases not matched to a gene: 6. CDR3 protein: CASSVPLAGGNEQFF. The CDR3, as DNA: TGTGCCAGCAGTGTACCCCTAGCGGGAGGAAATGAGCAGTTCTTC.

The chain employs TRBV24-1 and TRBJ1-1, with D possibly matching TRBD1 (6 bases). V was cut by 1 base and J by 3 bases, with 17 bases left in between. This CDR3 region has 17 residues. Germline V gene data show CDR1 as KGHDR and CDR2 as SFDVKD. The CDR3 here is CATSDLVGLAGDTEAFF. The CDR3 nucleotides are TGTGCCACCAGTGATTTAGTAGGTCTAGCAGGGGACACTGAAGCTTTCTTT.